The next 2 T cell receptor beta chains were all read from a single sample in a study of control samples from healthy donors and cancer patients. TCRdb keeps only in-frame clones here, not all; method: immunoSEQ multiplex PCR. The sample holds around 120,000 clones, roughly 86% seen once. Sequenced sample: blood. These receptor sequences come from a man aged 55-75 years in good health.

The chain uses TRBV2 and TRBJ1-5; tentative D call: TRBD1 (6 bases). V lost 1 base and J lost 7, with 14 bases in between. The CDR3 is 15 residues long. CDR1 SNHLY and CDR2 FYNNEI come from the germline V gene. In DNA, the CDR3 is TGTGCCAGCAGTGAAGGGGAGGGGGTAGGGCAGCCCCAGCATTTT. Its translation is CASSEGEGVGQPQHF. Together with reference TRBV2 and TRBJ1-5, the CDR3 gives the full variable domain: EPEVTQTPSHQVTQMGQEVILRCVPISNHLYFYWYRQILGQKVEFLVSFYNNEISEKSEIFDDQFSVERPDGSNFTLKIRSTKLEDSAMYFCASSEGEGVGQPQHFGDGTRLSIL.

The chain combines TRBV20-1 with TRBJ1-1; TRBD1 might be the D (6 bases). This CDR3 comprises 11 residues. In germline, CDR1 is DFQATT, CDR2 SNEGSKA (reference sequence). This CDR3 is CRPRGGTEAFF. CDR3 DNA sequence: TGCAGACCCAGAGGGGGCACTGAAGCTTTCTTT.